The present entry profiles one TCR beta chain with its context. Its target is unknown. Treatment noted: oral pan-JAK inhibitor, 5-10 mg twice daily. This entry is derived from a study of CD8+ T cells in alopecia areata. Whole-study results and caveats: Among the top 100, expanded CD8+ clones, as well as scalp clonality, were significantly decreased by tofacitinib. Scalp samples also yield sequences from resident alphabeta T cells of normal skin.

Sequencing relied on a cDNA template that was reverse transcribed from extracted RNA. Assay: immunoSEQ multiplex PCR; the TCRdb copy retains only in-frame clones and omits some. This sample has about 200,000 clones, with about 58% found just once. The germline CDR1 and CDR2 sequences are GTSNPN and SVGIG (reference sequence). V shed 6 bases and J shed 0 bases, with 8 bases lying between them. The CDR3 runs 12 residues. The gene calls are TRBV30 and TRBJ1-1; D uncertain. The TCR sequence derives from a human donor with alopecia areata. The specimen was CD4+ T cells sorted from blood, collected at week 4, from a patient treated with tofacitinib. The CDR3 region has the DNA TGTGCCTGTAGGTATATGAACACTGAAGCTTTCTTT. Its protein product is CACRYMNTEAFF.